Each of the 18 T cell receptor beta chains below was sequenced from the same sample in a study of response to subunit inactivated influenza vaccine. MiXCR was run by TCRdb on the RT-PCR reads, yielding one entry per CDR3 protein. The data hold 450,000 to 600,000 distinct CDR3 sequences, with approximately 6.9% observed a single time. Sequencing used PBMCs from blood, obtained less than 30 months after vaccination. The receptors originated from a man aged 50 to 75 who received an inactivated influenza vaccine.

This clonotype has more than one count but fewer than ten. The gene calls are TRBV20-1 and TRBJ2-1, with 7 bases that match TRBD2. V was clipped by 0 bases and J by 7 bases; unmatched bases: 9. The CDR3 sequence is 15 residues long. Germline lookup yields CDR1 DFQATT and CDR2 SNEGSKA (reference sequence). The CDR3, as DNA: TGCAGTGCTAGAGATTTTCGCGGGAGAAGGAATGAGCAGTTCTTC. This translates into CSARDFRGRRNEQFF.

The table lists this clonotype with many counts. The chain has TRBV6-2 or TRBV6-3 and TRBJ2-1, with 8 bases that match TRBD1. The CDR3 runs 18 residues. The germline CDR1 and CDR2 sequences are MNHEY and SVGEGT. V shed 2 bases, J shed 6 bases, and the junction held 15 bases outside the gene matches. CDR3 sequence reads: CASSYPRFDRGWVNEQFF. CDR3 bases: TGTGCCAGCAGTTACCCCCGATTCGACAGGGGCTGGGTCAATGAGCAGTTCTTC.

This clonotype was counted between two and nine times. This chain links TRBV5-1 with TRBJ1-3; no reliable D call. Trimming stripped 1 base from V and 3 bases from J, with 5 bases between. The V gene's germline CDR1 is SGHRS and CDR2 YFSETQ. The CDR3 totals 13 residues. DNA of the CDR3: TGCGCCAGCAGCTTGTACGATGGAAACACCATATATTTT. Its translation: CASSLYDGNTIYF.

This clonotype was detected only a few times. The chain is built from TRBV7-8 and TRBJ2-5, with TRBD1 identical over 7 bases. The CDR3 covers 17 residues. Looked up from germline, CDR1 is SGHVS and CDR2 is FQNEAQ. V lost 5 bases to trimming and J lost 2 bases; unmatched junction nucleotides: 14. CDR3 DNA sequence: TGTGCCAGCAGCCTACCTAGACAGGGATCCTTTCAAGAGACCCAGTACTTC. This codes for CASSLPRQGSFQETQYF.

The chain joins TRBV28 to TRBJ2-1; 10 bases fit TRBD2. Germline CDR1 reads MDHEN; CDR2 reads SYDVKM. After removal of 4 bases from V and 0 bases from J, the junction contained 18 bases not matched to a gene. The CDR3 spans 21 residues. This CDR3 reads CASSSINLLAGVLSSYNEQFF. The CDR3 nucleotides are TGTGCCAGCAGTTCGATCAATCTGCTAGCGGGAGTCCTTAGCTCCTACAATGAGCAGTTCTTC.

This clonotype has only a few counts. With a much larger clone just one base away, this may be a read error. CDR3 in DNA: TGTGCCAGCAGAGAGGGACAGACTAACTATGGCTACACCTTC. Residues: CASREGQTNYGYTF. The chain carries TRBV12-3 or TRBV12-4 and TRBJ1-2; 7 bases are shared with TRBD1. After removal of 6 bases from V and 0 bases from J, the junction contained 4 bases not matched to a gene. This CDR3 spans 14 amino acids.

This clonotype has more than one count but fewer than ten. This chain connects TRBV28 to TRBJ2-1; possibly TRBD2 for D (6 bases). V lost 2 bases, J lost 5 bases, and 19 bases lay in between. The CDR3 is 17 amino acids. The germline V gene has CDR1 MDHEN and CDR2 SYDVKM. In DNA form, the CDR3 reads TGTGCCAGCAGTTTAGATTTCCGGGACTGGCTAAACAATGAGCAGTTCTTC. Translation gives CASSLDFRDWLNNEQFF.

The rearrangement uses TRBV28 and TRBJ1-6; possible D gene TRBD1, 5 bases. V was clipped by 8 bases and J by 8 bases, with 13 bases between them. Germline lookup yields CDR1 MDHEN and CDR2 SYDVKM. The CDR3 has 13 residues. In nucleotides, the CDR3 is TGTGCCAGCCGCAGGGAGTACGATTCACCCCTCCACTTT. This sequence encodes CASRREYDSPLHF.

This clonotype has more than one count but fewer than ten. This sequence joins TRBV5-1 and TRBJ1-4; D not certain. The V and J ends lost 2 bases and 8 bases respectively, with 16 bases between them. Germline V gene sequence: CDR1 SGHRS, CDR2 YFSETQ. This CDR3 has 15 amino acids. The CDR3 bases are TGCGCCAGCAGCTTTGCCCCCTACAGAGGAGAAAAACTGTTTTTT. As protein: CASSFAPYRGEKLFF.

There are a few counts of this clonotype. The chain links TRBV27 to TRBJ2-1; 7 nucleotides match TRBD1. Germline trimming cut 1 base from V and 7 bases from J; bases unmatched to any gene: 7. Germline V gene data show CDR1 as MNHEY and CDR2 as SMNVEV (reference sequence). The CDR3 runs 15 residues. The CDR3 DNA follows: TGTGCCAGCAGTTTATGGGCAGGGGGTCGTAATGAGCAGTTCTTC. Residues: CASSLWAGGRNEQFF.

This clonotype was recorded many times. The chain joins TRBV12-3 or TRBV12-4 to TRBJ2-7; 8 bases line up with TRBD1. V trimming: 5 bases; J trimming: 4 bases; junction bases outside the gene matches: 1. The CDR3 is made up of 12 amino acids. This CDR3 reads CASSGTGYEQYF. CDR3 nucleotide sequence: TGTGCCAGCAGTGGGACAGGATACGAGCAGTACTTC.

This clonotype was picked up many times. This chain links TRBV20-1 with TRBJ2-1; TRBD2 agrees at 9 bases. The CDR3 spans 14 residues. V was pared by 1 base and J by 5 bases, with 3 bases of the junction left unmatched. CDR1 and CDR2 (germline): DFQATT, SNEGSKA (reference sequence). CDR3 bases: TGCAGTGCTAGAGGTCTAGCGGGGAACAATGAGCAGTTCTTC. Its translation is CSARGLAGNNEQFF.

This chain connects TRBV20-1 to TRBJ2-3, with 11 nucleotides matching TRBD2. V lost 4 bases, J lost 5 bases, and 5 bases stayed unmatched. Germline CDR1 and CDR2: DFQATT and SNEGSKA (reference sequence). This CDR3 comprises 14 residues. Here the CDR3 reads CSAIAGGRRDTQYF. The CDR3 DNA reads TGCAGTGCTATAGCGGGAGGGAGGCGAGATACGCAGTATTTT.

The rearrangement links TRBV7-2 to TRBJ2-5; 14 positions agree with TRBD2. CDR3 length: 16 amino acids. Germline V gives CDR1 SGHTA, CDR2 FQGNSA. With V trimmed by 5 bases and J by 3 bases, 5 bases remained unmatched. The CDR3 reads CASSRGLAGVKETQYF. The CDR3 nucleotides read TGTGCCAGCAGCAGGGGACTAGCGGGAGTAAAAGAGACCCAGTACTTC. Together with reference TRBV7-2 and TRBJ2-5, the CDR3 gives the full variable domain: GAGVSQSPSNKVTEKGKDVELRCDPISGHTALYWYRQSLGQGLEFLIYFQGNSAPDKSGLPSDRFSAERTGGSVSTLTIQRTQQEDSAVYLCASSRGLAGVKETQYFGPGTRLLVL.

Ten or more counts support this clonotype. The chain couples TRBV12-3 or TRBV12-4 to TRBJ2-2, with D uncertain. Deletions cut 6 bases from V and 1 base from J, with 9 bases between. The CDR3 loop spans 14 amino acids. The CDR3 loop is CASSGRQNTGELFF. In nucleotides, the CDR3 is TGTGCCAGCAGCGGACGGCAGAACACCGGGGAGCTGTTTTTT.

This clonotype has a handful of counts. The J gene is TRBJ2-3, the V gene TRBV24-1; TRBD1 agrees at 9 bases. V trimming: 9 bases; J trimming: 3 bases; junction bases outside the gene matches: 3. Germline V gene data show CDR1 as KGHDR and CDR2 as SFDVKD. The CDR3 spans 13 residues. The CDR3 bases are TGTGCCACCTTAGACAGGGGGACAGATACGCAGTATTTT. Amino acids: CATLDRGTDTQYF.

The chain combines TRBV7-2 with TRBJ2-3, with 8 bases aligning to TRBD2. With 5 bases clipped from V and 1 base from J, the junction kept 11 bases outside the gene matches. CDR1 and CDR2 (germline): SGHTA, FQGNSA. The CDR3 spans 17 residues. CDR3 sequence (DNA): TGTGCCAGCAGCCATTCCGCGGGAGGCGGAGGCACAGATACGCAGTATTTT. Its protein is CASSHSAGGGGTDTQYF.

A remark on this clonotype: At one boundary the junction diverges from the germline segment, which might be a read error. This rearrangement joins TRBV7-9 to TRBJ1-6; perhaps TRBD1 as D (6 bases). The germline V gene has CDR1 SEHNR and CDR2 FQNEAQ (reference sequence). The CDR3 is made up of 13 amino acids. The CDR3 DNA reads TGTGCCAGCAGCTTATCACAGGGTTCACCCCTCTACTTT. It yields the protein CASSLSQGSPLYF.